This T cell receptor (beta chain) came from a study of beta chain bispecific antibodies for T cell cancers. Overall study context: Healthy donor T cells cocultured with leukemia lines and bispecific antibodies.

The study, taken as a whole, reports: The leukemia cells, rather than normal T cells, gave most of the targeted TRBV signal.

TCRdb re-derived calls from the 5' RACE reads in MiXCR, one entry per CDR3 protein. The sample holds just over 20,000 distinct CDR3 sequences; less than 3% are singletons and the top ten take approximately 29%. This clonotype occurred many times. Its antigen is undetermined. Either OKT3 anti-CD3 antibody or CD3/CD28 beads expanded T cells from blood mononuclear cells over 3 days. The sequencing sample was made of healthy donor T cells cultured with leukemia cells. The TCR comes from a human donor in good health. Some clones in this sample may be carry-over from other donors' samples.

This CDR3 is CASRPPPLAGYTDTQYF. Here the CDR3 DNA reads TGTGCCAGCAGACCCCCCCCACTAGCGGGATACACAGATACGCAGTATTTT. The gene calls are TRBV12-3 or TRBV12-4 and TRBJ2-3; TRBD2 matches 10 bases. The CDR3 contains 17 residues. V was pared by 6 bases and J by 2 bases, with 11 bases of the junction left unmatched.